These 25 T cell receptor beta chains were all obtained from the same sample, sequenced in a study of blood T cell repertoires in COVID-19. Clones were sequenced by immunoSEQ multiplex PCR, and TCRdb holds only the in-frame ones, with some missing. Among approximately 190,000 clones listed, nearly 90% were seen once. Sequences were obtained from peripheral blood. The source is a man aged 60 to 75 with active or convalescent COVID-19.

This clone was counted once. The gene calls are TRBV7-6 and TRBJ2-2; D ambiguous. Deletions cut 1 base from V and 8 bases from J, with 11 bases between. Germline V gene lookup returns CDR1 SGHVS and CDR2 FNYEAQ. This CDR3 comprises 14 residues. The CDR3 DNA reads TGTGCCAGCAGCTTAGTAGGCCTGACAGGGGAGCTGTTTTTT. Its protein product is CASSLVGLTGELFF.

V is TRBV7-9 and J is TRBJ2-7; a weak D match, TRBD1 (5 bases). Trimming shortened V by 2 bases and J by 6 bases, and 14 bases separated the two germline ends. The CDR3 totals 14 residues. Germline V CDR1 and CDR2: SEHNR, FQNEAQ (reference sequence). This CDR3 reads CASSLMTVQGEQYF. CDR3 DNA sequence: TGTGCCAGCAGCTTAATGACGGTTCAGGGCGAGCAGTACTTC.

The rearrangement uses TRBV5-1 and TRBJ2-7, with D unresolved. This CDR3 comprises 14 residues. Germline values: CDR1 SGHRS, CDR2 YFSETQ. Trimming left V 4 bases short and J 3 bases short, with 14 bases between. The CDR3 nucleotides read TGCGCCAGCAGCCCTTTGACTCAAAACTACGAGCAGTACTTC. Protein sequence: CASSPLTQNYEQYF.

The chain recombines TRBV11-1 with TRBJ1-6; TRBD1 agrees at 7 bases. This CDR3 region has 15 residues. V dropped 1 base and J dropped 7; count of bases not matched to a gene: 4. Per the germline V gene, CDR1 is SGHAT and CDR2 is FQDESV (reference sequence). The CDR3 is CASSLDGRGNSPLHF. The CDR3 DNA reads TGTGCCAGCAGCTTAGATGGCAGGGGGAATTCACCCCTCCACTTT.

The chain recombines TRBV3-1 (or the pseudogene TRBV3-2) with TRBJ1-5; the match to TRBD1 covers 10 bases. V gave up 5 bases and J gave up 6 bases; unmatched junction bases: 13. The CDR3 spans 17 residues. Germline V gene lookup returns CDR1 LGHDT and CDR2 YNNKEL (reference sequence). The chain's CDR3 is CASSARYRTGGGQPQHF. CDR3 sequence (DNA): TGTGCCAGCAGCGCAAGATATAGGACAGGGGGTGGTCAGCCCCAGCATTTT.

This chain links TRBV9 with TRBJ1-6; perhaps TRBD1 as D (5 bases). This CDR3 is 15 amino acids long. V gave up 4 bases and J gave up 4 bases, with 12 bases separating them. Germline-derived CDR1 and CDR2 are SGDLS and YYNGEE. CDR3 sequence: CASSSTGVYNSPLHF. In nucleotides, the CDR3 is TGTGCCAGCAGCTCCACGGGGGTTTATAATTCACCCCTCCACTTT.

This clone is a singleton in its sample. Compared with germline, one end of the junction differs, possibly owing to a read error. V usage is TRBV6-5 and J usage is TRBJ2-1, with TRBD2 matching over 10 bases. Looked up from germline, CDR1 is MNHEY and CDR2 is SVGAGI. The CDR3 loop spans 12 amino acids. The CDR3 coding sequence is TGTGCCAGCAGCAGGACTAGCGGTACCTCGGTCTTC. Translated: CASSRTSGTSVF.

This chain links TRBV19 with TRBJ2-4; TRBD2 agrees at 11 bases. This CDR3 has 17 residues. Germline CDR1 reads LNHDA; CDR2 reads SQIVND (reference sequence). V lost 8 bases to trimming and J lost 0 bases; unmatched junction nucleotides: 9. The CDR3 spells CASRSSGGALAKNIQYF. In nucleotides, the CDR3 is TGTGCCAGTCGGAGTAGCGGGGGGGCCCTAGCCAAAAACATTCAGTACTTC.

J is TRBJ1-2 and V is TRBV9, with 10 positions matching TRBD1. Looked up from germline, CDR1 is SGDLS and CDR2 is YYNGEE. V shed 2 bases and J 6 bases; nucleotides not matched to a gene: 10. This CDR3 spans 16 amino acids. The CDR3 sequence: CASSVTYGQGEDGYTF. As DNA, the CDR3 is TGTGCCAGCAGCGTTACATACGGACAGGGGGAAGATGGCTACACCTTC.

This clone was observed a few times. V is TRBV2 and J is TRBJ2-7; D is ambiguous. Trimming left V 6 bases short and J 0 bases short, with 3 bases between. The CDR3 contains 11 residues. Germline CDR1 reads SNHLY; CDR2 reads FYNNEI. The CDR3: CASSSSYEQYF. DNA for the CDR3: TGTGCCAGCAGCAGCTCCTACGAGCAGTACTTC.

The rearrangement joins TRBV18 to TRBJ2-3, with 13 bases that match TRBD2. V shed 3 bases and J 3 bases; nucleotides not matched to a gene: 6. Germline V gene lookup returns CDR1 KGHSH and CDR2 LQKENI. There are 17 residues in the CDR3. In DNA, the CDR3 is TGTGCCAGCTCACCGATTACTAGCGGGGGGGCAACAGATACGCAGTATTTT. Translation: CASSPITSGGATDTQYF.

V and J are TRBV9 and TRBJ1-5; D remains ambiguous. The CDR3 spans 15 residues. Germline CDR1 reads SGDLS; CDR2 reads YYNGEE. V was trimmed by 0 bases and J by 3 bases, leaving 10 bases between them. CDR3 in DNA: TGTGCCAGCAGCGTAGGGGCCCCGTTCAATCAGCCCCAGCATTTT. It translates to CASSVGAPFNQPQHF.

CDR3 nucleotide sequence: TGCAGTGGGGGCTCACCTGAAGCTTTCTTT. It specifies CSGGSPEAFF. The chain couples TRBV20-1 to TRBJ1-1; D might be TRBD1 (5 bases). From germline, CDR1 is DFQATT and CDR2 SNEGSKA (reference sequence). V lost 7 bases and J 6 bases, leaving 9 bases between the germline ends. This CDR3 has 10 amino acids.

The genes are TRBV28 and TRBJ2-7; maybe TRBD1 (5 bases). Germline CDR1 MDHEN, CDR2 SYDVKM. Trimming stripped 5 bases from V and 7 bases from J, with 18 bases between. This CDR3 contains 14 residues. The CDR3 is CASSQQVSVAEQYF. The CDR3 bases are TGTGCCAGCAGTCAACAGGTTTCTGTGGCTGAGCAGTACTTC.

J is TRBJ2-2 and V is TRBV18, with a possible D match to TRBD2 (7 bases). In germline, CDR1 is KGHSH, CDR2 LQKENI. This CDR3 is 17 amino acids long. V was cut by 1 base and J by 4 bases, with 16 bases left in between. This CDR3 reads CASSPRPGGQPTGELFF. CDR3 in DNA: TGTGCCAGCTCACCACGCCCGGGGGGACAACCCACCGGGGAGCTGTTTTTT.

The rearrangement uses TRBV6-5 and TRBJ1-2, with 8 bases matching TRBD1. Trimming cost V 6 bases and J 8 bases; bases outside gene matches: 11. Per the germline V gene, CDR1 is MNHEY and CDR2 is SVGAGI. This CDR3 has 14 residues. The CDR3 reads CASRQGVHPGGYTF. Written as DNA, the CDR3 is TGTGCCAGCAGACAGGGGGTCCACCCAGGGGGCTACACCTTC.

The chain carries TRBV10-3 and TRBJ1-1; 8 bases are a match to TRBD1. The junction had 7 bases not matched to a gene; V was cut back by 6 bases and J by 1 base. Germline CDR1 is ENHRY and CDR2 is SYGVKD. This CDR3 comprises 15 residues. This chain's CDR3 is CAISVSDRGNTEAFF. The CDR3 region has the DNA TGTGCCATCAGCGTATCAGACAGGGGGAACACTGAAGCTTTCTTT.

V usage is TRBV7-2 and J usage is TRBJ1-1; the D gene is possibly TRBD1 (6 bases). V lost 3 bases to trimming and J lost 5 bases, with 16 bases between them. Germline V gives CDR1 SGHTA, CDR2 FQGNSA. CDR3 length: 15 residues. CDR3 sequence reads: CASSFTGGGRTEAFF. CDR3 nucleotides: TGTGCCAGCAGCTTTACTGGGGGGGGCAGGACTGAAGCTTTCTTT.

V is TRBV14 and J is TRBJ2-2; TRBD2 agrees at 7 bases. The CDR3 has 16 amino acids. Germline V gene data show CDR1 as SGHDN and CDR2 as FVKESK. Losses at the gene ends were 4 bases for V and 4 bases for J; bases not matched to a gene: 9. The CDR3: CASSRTERGSTGELFF. DNA of the CDR3: TGTGCCAGCAGCCGAACGGAGCGGGGCTCCACCGGGGAGCTGTTTTTT.

The chain is built from TRBV4-2 and TRBJ2-7; 11 bases are shared with TRBD1. This CDR3 comprises 21 residues. J was trimmed by 0 bases and V by 1 base; bases with no gene match: 17. The germline V gene has CDR1 LGHNA and CDR2 YNFKEQ. This CDR3 is CASSQVRGDRGSQLSSYEQYF. CDR3 DNA sequence: TGTGCCAGCAGCCAAGTCCGGGGGGACAGGGGGAGTCAGCTTTCCTCCTACGAGCAGTACTTC.

V usage is TRBV4-1 and J usage is TRBJ2-5; a possible D gene is TRBD2 (6 bases). This CDR3 is built from 17 residues. Germline V gives CDR1 MGHRA, CDR2 YSYEKL. Trimming took 2 bases from V and 6 from J, leaving 22 bases between them. DNA for the CDR3: TGCGCCAGCAGCCAAACCCCAGCGGGCGGAGAAAGGAAGACCCAGTACTTC. Translated: CASSQTPAGGERKTQYF.

V gene TRBV18 combines with J gene TRBJ1-3, with a tentative D call TRBD1 (5 bases). The CDR3 is 13 residues long. V was trimmed by 3 bases and J by 8 bases, leaving 11 bases between them. Germline-derived CDR1 and CDR2 are KGHSH and LQKENI. The CDR3 here is CASSPTGEDTIYF. CDR3 nucleotides: TGTGCCAGCTCACCCACGGGGGAGGACACCATATATTTT.

This chain joins TRBV19 and TRBJ1-6; the match to TRBD1 covers 7 bases. The trim removed 10 bases at V and 7 bases at J, leaving 16 bases unmatched. This CDR3 spans 16 amino acids. The germline V gene encodes CDR1 LNHDA and CDR2 SQIVND (reference sequence). In nucleotides, the CDR3 is TGTGCCACCCATCAGGGGGGTCAGGTTCGGAATTCACCCCTCCACTTT. Protein: CATHQGGQVRNSPLHF. Combining the CDR3 with reference TRBV19 and TRBJ1-6 gives the whole variable domain DGGITQSPKYLFRKEGQNVTLSCEQNLNHDAMYWYRQDPGQGLRLIYYSQIVNDFQKGDIAEGYSVSREKKESFPLTVTSAQKNPTAFYLCATHQGGQVRNSPLHFGNGTRLTVT.

This clone was recorded once. The chain is built from TRBV27 and TRBJ1-2, with D maybe TRBD1 (5 bases). The V end lost 6 bases, the J end lost 2 bases, and 13 bases lay between the germline ends. This CDR3 is built from 14 residues. The V gene's germline CDR1 is MNHEY and CDR2 SMNVEV (reference sequence). The CDR3 loop is CASRFGGGNYGYTF. The CDR3 DNA sequence: TGTGCCAGCAGATTCGGGGGAGGGAACTATGGCTACACCTTC.

This chain uses TRBV27 with TRBJ1-2; TRBD1 matches at 10 bases. Trimming took 2 bases from V and 6 from J; bases not matched to a gene: 3. CDR1 is MNHEY and CDR2 is SMNVEV in the germline V gene (reference sequence). The CDR3 loop spans 14 amino acids. CDR3 protein: CASSLRDRGHGYTF. CDR3 nucleotides: TGTGCCAGCAGTTTACGAGACAGGGGGCATGGCTACACCTTC.